The sequence of this T cell receptor beta chain was determined in a study of control samples from healthy donors and cancer patients. This clone occurred once. V gave up 8 bases and J gave up 3 bases, with 18 bases separating them. CDR1 SNHLY and CDR2 FYNNEI come from the germline V gene. The CDR3 is 15 amino acids. Sequenced by immunoSEQ multiplex PCR; TCRdb stores in-frame clones only, minus some. The table records around 170,000 clones, 80% to 95% of them present only once. This TCR derives from a woman under 40 in good health. This sequence joins TRBV2 and TRBJ2-3, with D maybe TRBD2 (6 bases). Specimen: blood. CDR3 sequence reads: CASGGGLATTDTQYF. As DNA, the CDR3 is TGTGCCAGCGGAGGAGGGCTAGCAACAACAGATACGCAGTATTTT.